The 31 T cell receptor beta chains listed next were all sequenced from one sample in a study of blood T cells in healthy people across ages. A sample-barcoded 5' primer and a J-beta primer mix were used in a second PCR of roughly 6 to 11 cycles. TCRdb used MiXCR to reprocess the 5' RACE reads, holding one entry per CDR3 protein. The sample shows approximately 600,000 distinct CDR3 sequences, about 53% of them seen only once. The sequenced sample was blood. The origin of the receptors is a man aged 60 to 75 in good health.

The DNA of the CDR3 is TGCAGTGCTAGAGATAGCGGAACCCAGAACACTGAAGCTTTCTTT. As protein: CSARDSGTQNTEAFF. The chain combines TRBV20-1 with TRBJ1-1, with D unclear. V lost 0 bases and J lost 1, with 12 bases in between. CDR3 length equals 15 residues. Looked up from germline, CDR1 is DFQATT and CDR2 is SNEGSKA (reference sequence).

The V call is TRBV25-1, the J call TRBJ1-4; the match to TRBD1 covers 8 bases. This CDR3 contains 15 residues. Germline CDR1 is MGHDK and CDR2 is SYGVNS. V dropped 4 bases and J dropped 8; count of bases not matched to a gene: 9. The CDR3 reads CASSAKTGGREKLFF. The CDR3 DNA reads TGTGCCAGCAGTGCCAAAACAGGGGGAAGGGAAAAACTGTTTTTT.

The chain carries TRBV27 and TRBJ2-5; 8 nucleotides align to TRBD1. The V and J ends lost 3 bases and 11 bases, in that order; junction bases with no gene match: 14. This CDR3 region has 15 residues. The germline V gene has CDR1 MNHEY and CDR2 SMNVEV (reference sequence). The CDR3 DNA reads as TGTGCCAGCAGTTTTGGACAGGGTAGAGGCAATGAGCAGTACTTC. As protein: CASSFGQGRGNEQYF.

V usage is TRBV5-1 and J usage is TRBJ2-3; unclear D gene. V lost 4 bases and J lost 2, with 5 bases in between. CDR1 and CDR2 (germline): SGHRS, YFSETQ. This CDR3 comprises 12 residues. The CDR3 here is CASSAITDTQYF. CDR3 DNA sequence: TGCGCCAGCAGCGCTATCACAGATACGCAGTATTTT.

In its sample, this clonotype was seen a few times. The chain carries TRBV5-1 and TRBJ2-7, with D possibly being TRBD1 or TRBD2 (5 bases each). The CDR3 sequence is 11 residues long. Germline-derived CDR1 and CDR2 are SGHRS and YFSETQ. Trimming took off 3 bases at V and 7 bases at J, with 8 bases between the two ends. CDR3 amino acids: CASSSEGEQYF. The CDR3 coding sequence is TGCGCCAGCAGCTCCGAGGGGGAGCAGTACTTC.

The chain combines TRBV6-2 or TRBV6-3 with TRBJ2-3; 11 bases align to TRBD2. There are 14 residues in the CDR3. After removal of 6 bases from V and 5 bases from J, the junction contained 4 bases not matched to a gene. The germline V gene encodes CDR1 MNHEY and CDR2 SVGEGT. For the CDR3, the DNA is TGTGCCAGCAGGACTAGCGGGGCAGGAGATACGCAGTATTTT. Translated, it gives CASRTSGAGDTQYF.

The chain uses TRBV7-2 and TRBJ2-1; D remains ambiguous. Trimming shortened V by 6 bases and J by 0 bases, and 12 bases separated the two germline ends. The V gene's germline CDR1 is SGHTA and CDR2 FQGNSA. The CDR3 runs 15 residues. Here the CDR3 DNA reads TGTGCCAGCAGTTCGTGGGCGAGCTCCTACAATGAGCAGTTCTTC. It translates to CASSSWASSYNEQFF.

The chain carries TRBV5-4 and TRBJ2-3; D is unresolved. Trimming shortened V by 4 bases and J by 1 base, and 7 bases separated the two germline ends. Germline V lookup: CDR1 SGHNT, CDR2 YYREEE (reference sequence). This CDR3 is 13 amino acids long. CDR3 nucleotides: TGTGCCAGCAGCCCGGAGCGCACAGATACGCAGTATTTT. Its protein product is CASSPERTDTQYF.

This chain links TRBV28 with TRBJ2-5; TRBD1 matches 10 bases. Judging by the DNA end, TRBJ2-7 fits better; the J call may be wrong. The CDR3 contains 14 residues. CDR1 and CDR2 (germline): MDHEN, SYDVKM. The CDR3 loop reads CASSSGQGLYEQYF. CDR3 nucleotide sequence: TGTGCCAGCAGTTCGGGACAGGGGCTCTACGAGCAGTACTTC.

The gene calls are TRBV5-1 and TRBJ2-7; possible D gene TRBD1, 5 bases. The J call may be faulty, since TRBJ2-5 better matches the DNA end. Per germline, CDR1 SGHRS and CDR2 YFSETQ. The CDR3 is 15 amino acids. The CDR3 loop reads CASSPTPRVGETQYF. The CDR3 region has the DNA TGCGCCAGCAGCCCCACCCCCAGGGTTGGAGAGACCCAGTACTTC.

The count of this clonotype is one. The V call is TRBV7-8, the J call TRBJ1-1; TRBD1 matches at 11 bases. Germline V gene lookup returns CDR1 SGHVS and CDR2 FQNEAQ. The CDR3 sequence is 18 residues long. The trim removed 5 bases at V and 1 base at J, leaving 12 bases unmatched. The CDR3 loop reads CASSLADRGRGENTEAFF. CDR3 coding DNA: TGTGCCAGCAGCCTCGCGGACAGGGGGCGAGGGGAGAACACTGAAGCTTTCTTT. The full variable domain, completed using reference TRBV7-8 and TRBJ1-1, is GAGVSQSPRYKVAKRGQDVALRCDPISGHVSLFWYQQALGQGPEFLTYFQNEAQLDKSGLPSDRFFAERPEGSVSTLKIQRTQQEDSAVYLCASSLADRGRGENTEAFFGQGTRLTVV.

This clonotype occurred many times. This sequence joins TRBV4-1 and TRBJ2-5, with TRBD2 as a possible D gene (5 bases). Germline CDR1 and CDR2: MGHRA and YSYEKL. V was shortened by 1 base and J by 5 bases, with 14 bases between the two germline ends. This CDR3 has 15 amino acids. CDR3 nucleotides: TGCGCCAGCAGCCAAGTTTCCACTAGTCGTGAGACCCAGTACTTC. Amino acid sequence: CASSQVSTSRETQYF.

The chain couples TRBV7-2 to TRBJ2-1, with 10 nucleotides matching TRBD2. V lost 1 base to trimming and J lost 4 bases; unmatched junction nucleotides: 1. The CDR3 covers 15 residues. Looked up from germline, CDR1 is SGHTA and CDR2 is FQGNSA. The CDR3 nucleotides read TGTGCCAGCAGCTTAGGAGCGGGGGGGTACAATGAGCAGTTCTTC. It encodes CASSLGAGGYNEQFF.

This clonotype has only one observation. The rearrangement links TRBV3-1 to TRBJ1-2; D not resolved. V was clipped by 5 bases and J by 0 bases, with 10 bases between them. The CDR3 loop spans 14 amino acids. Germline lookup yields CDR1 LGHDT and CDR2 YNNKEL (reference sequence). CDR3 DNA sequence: TGTGCCAGCAGCGCAGCGCAATCTAACTATGGCTACACCTTC. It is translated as CASSAAQSNYGYTF.

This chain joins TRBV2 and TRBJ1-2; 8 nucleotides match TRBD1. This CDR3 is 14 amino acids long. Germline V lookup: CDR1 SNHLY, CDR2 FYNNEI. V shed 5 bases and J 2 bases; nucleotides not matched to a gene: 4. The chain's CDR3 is CASSSRQGNYGYTF. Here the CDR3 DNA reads TGTGCCAGCAGTTCCCGACAGGGGAACTATGGCTACACCTTC.

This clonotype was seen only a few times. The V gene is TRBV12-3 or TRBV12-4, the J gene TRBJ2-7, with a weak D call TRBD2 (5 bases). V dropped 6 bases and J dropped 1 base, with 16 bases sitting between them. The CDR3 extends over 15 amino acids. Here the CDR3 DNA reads TGTGCCAGCAGCCTCGGGGTCACAACATCCTACGAGCAGTACTTC. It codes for CASSLGVTTSYEQYF.

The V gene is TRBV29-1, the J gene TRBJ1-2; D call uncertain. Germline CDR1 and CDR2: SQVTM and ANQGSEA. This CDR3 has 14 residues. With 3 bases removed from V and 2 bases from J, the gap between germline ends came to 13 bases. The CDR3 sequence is CSVDPDPANYGYTF. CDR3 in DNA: TGCAGCGTTGACCCTGATCCAGCCAACTATGGCTACACCTTC.

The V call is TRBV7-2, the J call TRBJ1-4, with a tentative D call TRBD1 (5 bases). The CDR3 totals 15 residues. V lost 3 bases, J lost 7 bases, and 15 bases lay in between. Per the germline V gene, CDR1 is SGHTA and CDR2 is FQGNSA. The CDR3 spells CASSFLTGTSEKLFF. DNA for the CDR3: TGTGCCAGCAGCTTTTTAACCGGGACGAGTGAAAAACTGTTTTTT.

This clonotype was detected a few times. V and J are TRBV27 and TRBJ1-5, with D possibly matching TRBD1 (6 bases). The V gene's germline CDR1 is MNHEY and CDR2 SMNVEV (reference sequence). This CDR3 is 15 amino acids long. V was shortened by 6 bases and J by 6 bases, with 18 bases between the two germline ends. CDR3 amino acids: CASSPAKGEGQPQHF. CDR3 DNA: TGTGCCAGCAGCCCCGCGAAGGGGGAAGGTCAGCCCCAGCATTTT.

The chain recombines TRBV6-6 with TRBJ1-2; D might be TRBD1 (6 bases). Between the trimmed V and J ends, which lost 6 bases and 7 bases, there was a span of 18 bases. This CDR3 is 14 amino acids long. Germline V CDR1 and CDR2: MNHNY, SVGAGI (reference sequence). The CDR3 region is CASSYPAGDTGYTF. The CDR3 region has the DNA TGTGCCAGCAGCTACCCGGCAGGGGATACTGGCTACACCTTC.

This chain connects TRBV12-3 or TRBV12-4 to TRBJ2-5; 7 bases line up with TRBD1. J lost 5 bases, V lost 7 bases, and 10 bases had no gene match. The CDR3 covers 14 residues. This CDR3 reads CASTSRGRGETQYF. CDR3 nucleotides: TGTGCCAGCACCTCTAGGGGGCGTGGGGAGACCCAGTACTTC.

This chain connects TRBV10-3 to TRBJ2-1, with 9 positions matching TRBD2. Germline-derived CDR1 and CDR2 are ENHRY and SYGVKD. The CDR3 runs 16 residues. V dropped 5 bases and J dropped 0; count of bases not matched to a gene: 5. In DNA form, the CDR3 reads TGTGCCATCAGTTTGCTAGCGGGGAGCTCCTACAATGAGCAGTTCTTC. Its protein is CAISLLAGSSYNEQFF.

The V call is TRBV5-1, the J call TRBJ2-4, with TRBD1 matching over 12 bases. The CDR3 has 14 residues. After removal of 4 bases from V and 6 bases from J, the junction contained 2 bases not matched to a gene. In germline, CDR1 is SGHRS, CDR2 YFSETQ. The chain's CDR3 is CASSAGQGANIQYF. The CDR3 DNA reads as TGCGCCAGCAGCGCGGGACAGGGGGCAAACATTCAGTACTTC.

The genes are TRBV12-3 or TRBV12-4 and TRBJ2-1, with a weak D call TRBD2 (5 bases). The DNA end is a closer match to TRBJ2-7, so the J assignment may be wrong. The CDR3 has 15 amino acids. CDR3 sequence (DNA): TGTGCCAGCAGTCCGACGCGGGTATCCTACAATGAGCAGTACTTC. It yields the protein CASSPTRVSYNEQYF.

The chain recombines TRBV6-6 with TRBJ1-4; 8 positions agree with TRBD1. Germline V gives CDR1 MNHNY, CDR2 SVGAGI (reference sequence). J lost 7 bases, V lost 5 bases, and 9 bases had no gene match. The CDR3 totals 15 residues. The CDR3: CASSIRQGRGEKLFF. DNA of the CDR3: TGTGCCAGCAGTATAAGACAGGGGCGCGGTGAAAAACTGTTTTTT.

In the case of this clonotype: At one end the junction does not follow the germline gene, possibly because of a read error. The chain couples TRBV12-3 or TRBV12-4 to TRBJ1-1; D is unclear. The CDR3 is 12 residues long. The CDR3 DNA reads TGTGCCAGCGGTTTGGGAGGCACTGAAGCTTTCTTT. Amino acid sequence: CASGLGGTEAFF.

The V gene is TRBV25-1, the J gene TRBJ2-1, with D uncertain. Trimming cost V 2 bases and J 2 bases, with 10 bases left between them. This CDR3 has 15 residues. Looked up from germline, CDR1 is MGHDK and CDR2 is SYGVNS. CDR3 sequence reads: CASSELRHAYNEQFF. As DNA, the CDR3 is TGTGCCAGCAGTGAACTGCGTCATGCCTACAATGAGCAGTTCTTC.

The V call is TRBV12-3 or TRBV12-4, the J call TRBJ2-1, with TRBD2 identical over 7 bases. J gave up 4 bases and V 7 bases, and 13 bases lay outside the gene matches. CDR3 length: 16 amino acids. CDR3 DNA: TGTGCCAGCACCAGGAGTGGGGGGGGACTATACAATGAGCAGTTCTTC. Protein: CASTRSGGGLYNEQFF.

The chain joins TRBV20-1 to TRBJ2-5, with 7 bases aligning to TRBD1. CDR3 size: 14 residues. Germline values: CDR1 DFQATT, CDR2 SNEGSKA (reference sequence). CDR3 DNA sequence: TGCAATGCCCTCGGGACAGCCCCGAAAGAGACCCAGTACTTC. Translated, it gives CNALGTAPKETQYF.

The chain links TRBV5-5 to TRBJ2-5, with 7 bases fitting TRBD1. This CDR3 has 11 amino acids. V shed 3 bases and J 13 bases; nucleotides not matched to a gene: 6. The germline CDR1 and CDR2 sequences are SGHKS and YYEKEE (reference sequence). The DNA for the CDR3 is TGTGCCAGCAGCTCCGACAGGGCCAGGTACTTC. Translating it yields CASSSDRARYF.

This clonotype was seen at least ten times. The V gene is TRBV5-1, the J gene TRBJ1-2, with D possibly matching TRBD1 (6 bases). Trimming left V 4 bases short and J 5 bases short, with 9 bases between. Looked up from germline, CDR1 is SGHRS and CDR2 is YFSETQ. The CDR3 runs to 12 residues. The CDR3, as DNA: TGCGCCAGCAGCGCGGACAGTTATGGCTACACCTTC. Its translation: CASSADSYGYTF.